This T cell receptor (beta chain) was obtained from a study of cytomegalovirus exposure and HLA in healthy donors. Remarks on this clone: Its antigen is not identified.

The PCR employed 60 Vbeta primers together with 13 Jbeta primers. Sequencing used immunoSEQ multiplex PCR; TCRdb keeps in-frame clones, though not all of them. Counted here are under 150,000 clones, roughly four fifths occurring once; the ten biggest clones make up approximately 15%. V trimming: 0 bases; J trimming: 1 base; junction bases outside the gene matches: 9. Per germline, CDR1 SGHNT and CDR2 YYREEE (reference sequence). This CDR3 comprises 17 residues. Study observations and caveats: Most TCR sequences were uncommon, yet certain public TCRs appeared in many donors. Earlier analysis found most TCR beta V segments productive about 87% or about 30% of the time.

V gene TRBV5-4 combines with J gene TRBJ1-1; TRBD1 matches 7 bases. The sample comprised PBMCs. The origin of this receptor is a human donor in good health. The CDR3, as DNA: TGTGCCAGCAGCTTGGCGGCAGGGGGAATTAGGAACACTGAAGCTTTCTTT. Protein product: CASSLAAGGIRNTEAFF.